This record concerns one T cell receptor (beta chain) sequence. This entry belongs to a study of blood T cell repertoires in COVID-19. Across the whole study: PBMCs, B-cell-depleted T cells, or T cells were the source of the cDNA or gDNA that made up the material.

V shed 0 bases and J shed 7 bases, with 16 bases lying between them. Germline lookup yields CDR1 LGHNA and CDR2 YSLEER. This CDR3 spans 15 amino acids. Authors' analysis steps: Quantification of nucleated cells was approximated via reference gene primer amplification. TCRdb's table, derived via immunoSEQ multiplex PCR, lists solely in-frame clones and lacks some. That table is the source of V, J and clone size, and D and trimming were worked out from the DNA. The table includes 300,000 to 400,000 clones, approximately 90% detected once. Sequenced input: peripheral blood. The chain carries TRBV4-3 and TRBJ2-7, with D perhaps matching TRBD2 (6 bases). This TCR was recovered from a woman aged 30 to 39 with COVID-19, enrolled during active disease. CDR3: CASSQDSGDSEEQYF. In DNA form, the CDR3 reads TGCGCCAGCAGCCAAGATTCGGGGGACTCTGAAGAGCAGTACTTC.